This entry describes one T cell receptor beta chain. The sample comes from a study of blood T cell repertoires in COVID-19. The CDR3 covers 14 residues. CDR1 is ENHRY and CDR2 is SYGVKD in the germline V gene. Losses at the gene ends were 5 bases for V and 4 bases for J; bases not matched to a gene: 5. Clones were read by immunoSEQ multiplex PCR, and TCRdb kept only the in-frame ones, dropping some. The sample holds over 95,000 clones; roughly 91% are singletons and the top ten take approximately 20%. The sequencing input was peripheral blood. The rearrangement joins TRBV10-3 to TRBJ2-3; 8 bases line up with TRBD2. This receptor was obtained from a human donor with acute or convalescent COVID-19. The donor label of this sample is uncertain. CDR3 nucleotide sequence: TGTGCCATCAGTCCGGGGGGGCCTTCAGATACGCAGTATTTT. It is translated as CAISPGGPSDTQYF.